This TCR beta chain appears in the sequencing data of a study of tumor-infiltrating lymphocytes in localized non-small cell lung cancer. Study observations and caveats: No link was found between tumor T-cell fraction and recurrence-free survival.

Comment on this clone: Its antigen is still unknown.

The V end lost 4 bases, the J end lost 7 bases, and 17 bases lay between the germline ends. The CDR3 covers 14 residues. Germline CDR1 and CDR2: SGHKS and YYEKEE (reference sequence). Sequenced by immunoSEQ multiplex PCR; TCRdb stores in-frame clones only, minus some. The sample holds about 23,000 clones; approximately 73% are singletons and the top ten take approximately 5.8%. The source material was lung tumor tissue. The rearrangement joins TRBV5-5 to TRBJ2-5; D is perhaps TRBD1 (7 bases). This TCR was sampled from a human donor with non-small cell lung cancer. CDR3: CASSVDRVGGTQYF. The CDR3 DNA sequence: TGTGCCAGCAGCGTAGACAGGGTCGGGGGGACCCAGTACTTC.